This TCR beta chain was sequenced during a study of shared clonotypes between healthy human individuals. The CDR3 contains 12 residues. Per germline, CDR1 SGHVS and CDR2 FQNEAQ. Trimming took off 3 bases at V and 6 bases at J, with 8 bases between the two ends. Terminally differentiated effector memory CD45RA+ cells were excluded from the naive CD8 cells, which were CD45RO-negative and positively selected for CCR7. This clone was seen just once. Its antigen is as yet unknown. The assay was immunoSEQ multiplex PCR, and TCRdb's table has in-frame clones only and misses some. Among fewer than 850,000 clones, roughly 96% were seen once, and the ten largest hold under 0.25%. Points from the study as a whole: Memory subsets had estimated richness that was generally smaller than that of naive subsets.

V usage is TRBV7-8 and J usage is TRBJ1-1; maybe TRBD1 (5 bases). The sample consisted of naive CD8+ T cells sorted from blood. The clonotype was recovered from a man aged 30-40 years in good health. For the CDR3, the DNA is TGTGCCAGCAGCTTGAGGGGACCTGAAGCTTTCTTT. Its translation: CASSLRGPEAFF.